Included here is one TCR beta chain sequence, with context. These data come from a study of blood T cell repertoires in COVID-19. Study background: Acute-phase and convalescent COVID-19 samples originated in the United States, Italy and Spain.

Original data processing: Quantification of nucleated cells was approximated via reference gene primer amplification. Assay: immunoSEQ multiplex PCR; the TCRdb copy retains only in-frame clones and omits some. V and J calls and clone size come straight from that table; D and trimming were deduced from the DNA. The sample comprises about 48,000 clones, approximately 90% of which are singletons, and 2.6% rests with the top ten. Seattle enrolled patients during active infection and tracked them longitudinally. Germline V CDR1 and CDR2: MNHEY, SVGEGT. The V end lost 3 bases, the J end lost 11 bases, and 10 bases lay between the germline ends. The CDR3 has 11 residues.

The clonotype comes from a woman older than 75 with COVID-19, enrolled during active disease. The sample consisted of peripheral blood. The V gene is TRBV6-2 or TRBV6-3, the J gene TRBJ1-1; D is unclear. CDR3 DNA sequence: TGTGCCAGCAGTTATTCTGTCGTGGCTTTCTTT. Translation gives CASSYSVVAFF.